These 15 T cell receptor beta chains came from one sample sequenced in a study of beta chain features in type 1 diabetes listed by TCRdb under 2018. Overall results and qualifications from the work: A moderate but significant shortening of TCRB CDR3 length was observed in type 1 diabetes patients in all four CD4+ subsets.

Which antigens these TCRs recognize remains unknown. Library generation was performed with the immunoSEQ multiplex PCR assay. The High Capacity cDNA Reverse Transcription Kit was used to reverse transcribe all of the isolated RNA, meaning that expressed TCRB transcripts were what got sequenced. Sourced from immuneACCESS, this table was stored by TCRdb with only in-frame sequences that have V and J called. A share of the clones is absent; for the studies checked, an unresolved V gene accounts for under half, and the remainder has no known explanation. This sample has hundreds of thousands of clones in its table, and more than 12% of those were observed once. The top ten clones comprise just under 0.04% of the sample. The specimen sequenced was naive CD4+ T cells from blood. This specimen's cell subset or site label, per the study, means: true naive CD4+ T cells. These receptors were obtained from a man between 18 and 29 years old with type 1 diabetes.

V is TRBV7-9 and J is TRBJ2-4; perhaps TRBD1 as D (6 bases). CDR1 SEHNR and CDR2 FQNEAQ come from the germline V gene (reference sequence). The V gene lost 4 bases and the J gene lost 0 bases, with 13 bases spanning the gap. This CDR3 is 16 amino acids long. CDR3 nucleotides: TGTGCCAGCAGCTCTGGATGGGACATAGCCAAAAACATTCAGTACTTC. Its protein product is CASSSGWDIAKNIQYF.

In its sample, this clone was seen a few times. This sequence joins TRBV21-1 and TRBJ1-1. TRBV21-1 is a known pseudogene. The CDR3 extends over 14 amino acids. The chain's CDR3 is CASSKTQENTEAFF. CDR3 nucleotides: TGTGCCAGCAGCAAGACTCAGGAGAACACTGAAGCTTTCTTT.

In DNA, the CDR3 is TGTGCCAGCAGTACTCAAGGGCCACGGGGACCCCAGCATTTT. Translated, it gives CASSTQGPRGPQHF. The chain carries TRBV27 and TRBJ1-5, with unresolved D. Germline V gene sequence: CDR1 MNHEY, CDR2 SMNVEV (reference sequence). CDR3 size: 14 residues. Trimming cost V 5 bases and J 10 bases, with 18 bases left between them.

The rearrangement uses TRBV27 and TRBJ1-5; no reliable D call. The V gene lost 1 base and the J gene lost 0 bases, with 13 bases spanning the gap. Germline V lookup: CDR1 MNHEY, CDR2 SMNVEV (reference sequence). The CDR3 spans 17 residues. CDR3 nucleotide sequence: TGTGCCAGCAGTTTATTCTCAGGTTCTATTAGCAATCAGCCCCAGCATTTT. It is translated as CASSLFSGSISNQPQHF.

The table lists this clone with a few counts. The chain uses TRBV11-1 and TRBJ1-6; 11 bases map to TRBD1. This CDR3 spans 16 amino acids. V was pared by 0 bases and J by 8 bases, with 3 bases of the junction left unmatched. CDR1 is SGHAT, CDR2 FQDESV, per germline (reference sequence). CDR3 DNA sequence: TGTGCCAGCAGCTTAGCGGTGGGACAGGGGGATTCACCCCTCCACTTT. Protein product: CASSLAVGQGDSPLHF.

The sample holds a few counts of this clone. The chain combines TRBV28 with TRBJ2-7; no clear D gene. CDR3 length: 12 amino acids. Germline-derived CDR1 and CDR2 are MDHEN and SYDVKM. The V end was cut by 2 bases, the J end by 1 base, with 3 bases between. As DNA, the CDR3 is TGTGCCAGCAGTTTAAAGTCCTACGAGCAGTACTTC. Protein product: CASSLKSYEQYF. The variable domain in full, with the rest retrieved from reference TRBV28 and TRBJ2-7, is DVKVTQSSRYLVKRTGEKVFLECVQDMDHENMFWYRQDPGLGLRLIYFSYDVKMKEKGDIPEGYSVSREKKERFSLILESASTNQTSMYLCASSLKSYEQYFGPGTRLTVT.

This clone has just a few counts. The V gene is TRBV10-3, the J gene TRBJ2-7, with D tentatively TRBD2 (6 bases). The CDR3 runs to 16 residues. V gave up 5 bases and J gave up 2 bases, with 19 bases separating them. Looked up from germline, CDR1 is ENHRY and CDR2 is SYGVKD. The CDR3 nucleotides are TGTGCCATCAGTTTTCCACAGTATGGAGGGGCCTACGAGCAGTACTTC. Its translation is CAISFPQYGGAYEQYF.

This clone was picked up a small number of times. For the CDR3, the DNA is TGTGCCTGGAGTGCGGGACTACTCTACGAGCAGTACTTC. Translation gives CAWSAGLLYEQYF. The rearrangement links TRBV30 to TRBJ2-7; 7 nucleotides match TRBD2. V trimming: 1 base; J trimming: 3 bases; junction bases outside the gene matches: 3. Germline V lookup: CDR1 GTSNPN, CDR2 SVGIG (reference sequence). The CDR3 has 13 amino acids.

This clone came up a few times. The V call is TRBV10-3, the J call TRBJ2-1, with 9 bases matching TRBD2. The CDR3 is 14 residues long. Trimming took 11 bases from V and 8 from J; bases not matched to a gene: 13. The V gene's germline CDR1 is ENHRY and CDR2 SYGVKD. The CDR3 loop is CASPSGGPPDEQFF. The CDR3, as DNA: TGTGCCTCCCCCAGCGGGGGGCCCCCCGATGAGCAGTTCTTC.

This chain connects TRBV28 to TRBJ2-4; the match to TRBD1 covers 12 bases. The germline CDR1 and CDR2 sequences are MDHEN and SYDVKM. The junction had 11 bases not matched to a gene; V was cut back by 7 bases and J by 7 bases. This CDR3 spans 16 amino acids. CDR3 protein: CASTDAGTGGWNIQYF. The CDR3 coding sequence is TGTGCCAGCACTGATGCCGGGACAGGGGGCTGGAACATTCAGTACTTC.

V is TRBV11-2 and J is TRBJ2-4; possibly TRBD1 for D (5 bases). In germline, CDR1 is SGHAT, CDR2 FQNNGV. Trimming left V 3 bases short and J 6 bases short, with 12 bases between. CDR3 size: 14 residues. CDR3 sequence: CASSFDRWGNIQYF. In nucleotides, the CDR3 is TGTGCCAGCAGCTTTGACAGATGGGGAAACATTCAGTACTTC.

The chain employs TRBV9 and TRBJ1-4; no clear D gene. Trimming removed 0 bases from V and 7 bases from J, with 13 bases in between. CDR1 is SGDLS, CDR2 YYNGEE, per germline. The CDR3 has 15 residues. The CDR3 spells CASSVGNSLTEKLFF. CDR3 nucleotide sequence: TGTGCCAGCAGCGTAGGGAACAGTTTGACTGAAAAACTGTTTTTT.

In this sample, this clone turned up a few times. Other DNA variants within this sample encode the same CDR3. The rearrangement links TRBV30 to TRBJ1-5, with D unclear. Trimming shortened V by 1 base and J by 4 bases, and 5 bases separated the two germline ends. CDR3 length equals 12 residues. CDR1 is GTSNPN and CDR2 is SVGIG in the germline V gene (reference sequence). CDR3 residues: CAWSGGNQPQHF. In DNA form, the CDR3 reads TGTGCCTGGAGTGGCGGAAATCAGCCCCAGCATTTT.

The chain carries TRBV4-3 and TRBJ1-5; D ambiguous. V shed 0 bases and J shed 5 bases, with 8 bases lying between them. CDR1 is LGHNA, CDR2 YSLEER, per germline. This CDR3 is built from 14 residues. The CDR3 loop reads CASSQDLGDQPQHF. Here the CDR3 DNA reads TGCGCCAGCAGCCAAGATCTTGGCGATCAGCCCCAGCATTTT.

The rearrangement uses TRBV18 and TRBJ1-1; TRBD1 matches at 7 bases. The germline CDR1 and CDR2 sequences are KGHSH and LQKENI. The length of the CDR3 is 12 residues. V gave up 7 bases and J gave up 7 bases; unmatched junction bases: 6. The CDR3 spells CASCRDRLEAFF. CDR3 nucleotides: TGTGCCAGCTGCCGGGACAGACTTGAAGCTTTCTTT.